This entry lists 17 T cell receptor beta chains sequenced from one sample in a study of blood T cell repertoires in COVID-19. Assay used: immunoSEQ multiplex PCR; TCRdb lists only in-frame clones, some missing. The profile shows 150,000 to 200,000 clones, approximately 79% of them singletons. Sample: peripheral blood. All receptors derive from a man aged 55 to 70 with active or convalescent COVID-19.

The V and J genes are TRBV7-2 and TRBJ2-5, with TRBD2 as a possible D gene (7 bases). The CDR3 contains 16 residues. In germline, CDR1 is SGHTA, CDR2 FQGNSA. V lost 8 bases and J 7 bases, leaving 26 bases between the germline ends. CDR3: CASASGLGGAGATQYF. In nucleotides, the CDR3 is TGTGCCAGCGCCTCTGGGTTAGGAGGGGCGGGGGCGACCCAGTACTTC.

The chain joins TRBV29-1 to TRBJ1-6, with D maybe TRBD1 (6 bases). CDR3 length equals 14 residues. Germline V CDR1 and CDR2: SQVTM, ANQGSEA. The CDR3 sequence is CSTECRGYNSPLHF. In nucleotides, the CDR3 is TGCTCCACGGAGTGCAGGGGCTACAATTCACCCCTCCACTTT.

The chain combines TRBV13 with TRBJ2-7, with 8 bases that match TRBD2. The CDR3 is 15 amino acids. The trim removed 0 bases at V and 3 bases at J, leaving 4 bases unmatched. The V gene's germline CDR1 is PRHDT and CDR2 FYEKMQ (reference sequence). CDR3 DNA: TGTGCCAGCAGCTTAGGTTCGAGCGGGAGCTACGAGCAGTACTTC. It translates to CASSLGSSGSYEQYF.

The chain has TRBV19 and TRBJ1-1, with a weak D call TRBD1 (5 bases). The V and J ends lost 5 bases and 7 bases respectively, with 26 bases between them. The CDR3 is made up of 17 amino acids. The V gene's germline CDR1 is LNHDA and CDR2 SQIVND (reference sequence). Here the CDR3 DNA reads TGTGCCAGTAGTTTGAGTGGCCTCCGGGGGGGATCGGATGAAGCTTTCTTT. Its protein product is CASSLSGLRGGSDEAFF.

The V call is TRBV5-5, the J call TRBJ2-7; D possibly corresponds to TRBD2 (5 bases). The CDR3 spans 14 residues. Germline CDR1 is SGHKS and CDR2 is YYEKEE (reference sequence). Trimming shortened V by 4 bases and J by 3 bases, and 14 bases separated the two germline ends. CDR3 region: CASSLDGGLYEQYF. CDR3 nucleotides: TGTGCCAGCAGCCTAGACGGAGGACTCTACGAGCAGTACTTC.

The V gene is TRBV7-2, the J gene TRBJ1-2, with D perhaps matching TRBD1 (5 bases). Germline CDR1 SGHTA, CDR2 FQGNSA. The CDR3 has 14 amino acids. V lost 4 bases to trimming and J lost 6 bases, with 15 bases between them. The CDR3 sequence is CASSSPGLANGYTF. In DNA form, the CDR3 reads TGTGCCAGCAGCTCCCCGGGACTCGCCAATGGCTACACCTTC. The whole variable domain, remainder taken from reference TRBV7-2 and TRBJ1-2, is GAGVSQSPSNKVTEKGKDVELRCDPISGHTALYWYRQSLGQGLEFLIYFQGNSAPDKSGLPSDRFSAERTGGSVSTLTIQRTQQEDSAVYLCASSSPGLANGYTFGSGTRLTVV.

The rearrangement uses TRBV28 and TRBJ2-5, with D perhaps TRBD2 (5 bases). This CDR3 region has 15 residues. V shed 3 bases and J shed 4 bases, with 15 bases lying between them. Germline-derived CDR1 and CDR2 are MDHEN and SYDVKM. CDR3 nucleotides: TGTGCCAGCAGTTTCCGGGGAAGGGTGGGAGAGACCCAGTACTTC. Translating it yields CASSFRGRVGETQYF.

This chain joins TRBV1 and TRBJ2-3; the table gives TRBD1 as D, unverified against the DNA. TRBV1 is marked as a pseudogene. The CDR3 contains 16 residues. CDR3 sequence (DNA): TGCACCAGCAGCCGCCTCCGGGACAGCCTCACAGATACGCAGTATTTT. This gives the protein CTSSRLRDSLTDTQYF.

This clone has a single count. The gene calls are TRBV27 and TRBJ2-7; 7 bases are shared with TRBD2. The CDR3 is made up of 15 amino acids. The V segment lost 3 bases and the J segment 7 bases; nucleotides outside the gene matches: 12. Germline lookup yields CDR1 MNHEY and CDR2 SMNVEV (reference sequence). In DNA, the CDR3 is TGTGCCAGCAGTTTGGCGCTAGCGGTCCCGGGTGAGCAGTACTTC. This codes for CASSLALAVPGEQYF.

CDR3 in DNA: TGTGCCAGCAGCCAAGTTCTCGAGCAGTACTTC. The encoded protein is CASSQVLEQYF. This chain joins TRBV14 and TRBJ2-7; unclear D gene. This CDR3 comprises 11 residues. Germline lookup yields CDR1 SGHDN and CDR2 FVKESK. V was shortened by 1 base and J by 6 bases, with 4 bases between the two germline ends.

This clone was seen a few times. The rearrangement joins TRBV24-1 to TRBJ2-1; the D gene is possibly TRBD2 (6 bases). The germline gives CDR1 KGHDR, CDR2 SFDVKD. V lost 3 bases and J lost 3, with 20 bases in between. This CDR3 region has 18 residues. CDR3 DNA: TGTGCCACCAGTGATCCGACGCGAGCGGGTCTTTACTACAATGAGCAGTTCTTC. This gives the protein CATSDPTRAGLYYNEQFF.

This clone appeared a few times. This CDR3 is CASSYGLAETQYF. The DNA for the CDR3 is TGTGCCAGCAGTTACGGCCTAGCCGAGACCCAGTACTTC. The rearrangement uses TRBV6-5 and TRBJ2-5, with D possibly matching TRBD2 (5 bases). The CDR3 contains 13 residues. CDR1 and CDR2 from the germline V gene are MNHEY and SVGAGI. V was cut by 2 bases and J by 5 bases, with 9 bases left in between.

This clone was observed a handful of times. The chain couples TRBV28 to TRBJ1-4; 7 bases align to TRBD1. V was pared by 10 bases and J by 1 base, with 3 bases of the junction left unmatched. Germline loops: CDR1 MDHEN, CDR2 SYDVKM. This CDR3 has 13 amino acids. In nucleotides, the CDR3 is TGTGCCACCCGACAGGGAACTAATGAAAAACTGTTTTTT. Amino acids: CATRQGTNEKLFF.

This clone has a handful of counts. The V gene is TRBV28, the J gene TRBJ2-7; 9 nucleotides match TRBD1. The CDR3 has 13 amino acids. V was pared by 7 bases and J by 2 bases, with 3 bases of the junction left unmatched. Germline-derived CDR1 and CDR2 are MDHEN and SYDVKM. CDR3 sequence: CASTRTGAYEQYF. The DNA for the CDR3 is TGTGCCAGCACCCGGACAGGGGCCTACGAGCAGTACTTC.

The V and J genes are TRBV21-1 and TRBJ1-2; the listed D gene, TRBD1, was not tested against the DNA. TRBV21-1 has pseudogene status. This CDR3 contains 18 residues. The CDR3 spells CASSKLRTAFSSDYGYTF. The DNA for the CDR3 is TGTGCCAGCAGCAAACTCCGGACAGCCTTTAGTTCGGACTATGGCTACACCTTC.

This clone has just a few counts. CDR3 amino acids: CASRLGTTRDEQFF. DNA of the CDR3: TGTGCCAGCAGACTCGGGACTACCCGCGATGAGCAGTTCTTC. This rearrangement joins TRBV27 to TRBJ2-1; 7 bases map to TRBD2. Trimming removed 6 bases from V and 8 bases from J; junction bases left unmatched: 10. CDR1 is MNHEY and CDR2 is SMNVEV in the germline V gene (reference sequence). The CDR3 is 14 amino acids.

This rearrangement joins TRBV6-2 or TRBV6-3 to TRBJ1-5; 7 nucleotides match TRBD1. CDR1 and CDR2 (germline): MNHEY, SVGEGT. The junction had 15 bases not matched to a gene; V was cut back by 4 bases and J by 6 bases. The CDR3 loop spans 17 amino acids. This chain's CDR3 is CASSSGTVSFGAQPQHF. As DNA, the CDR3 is TGTGCCAGCAGTTCCGGGACAGTGAGTTTTGGGGCTCAGCCCCAGCATTTT.